These 30 T cell receptor beta chains were sequenced from one sample in a study of regulatory T cells in long-lasting Graves disease. Building of the TCR beta libraries involved iRepertoire HTBI primers and Arm-PCR of CDR3 regions. TCRdb processed the multiplex PCR reads anew with MiXCR; each CDR3 protein has one entry. The data show under 800,000 distinct CDR3 sequences, roughly 15% seen once. Time point noted: newly diagnosed GD, antithyroid drugs for less than 3 months. Scientists built the TCR library using RNA that was extracted from PBMCs. These same data were also listed under a study on T cells in Graves' hyperthyroidism and ophthalmopathy.

Sequenced material: peripheral blood mononuclear cells (PBMCs), taken at new diagnosis, from a patient treated with antithyroid drugs. The receptors stem from a woman aged 25 to 39 with Graves disease.

This clonotype appeared many times. The DNA for the CDR3 is TGTGCCAGCAGTTTAGGGCCCCCGGGGGAGACCCAGTACTTC. This gives the protein CASSLGPPGETQYF. The chain recombines TRBV12-3 or TRBV12-4 with TRBJ2-5; tentatively, D is TRBD2 (5 bases). The length of the CDR3 is 14 residues. Trimming shortened V by 1 base and J by 5 bases, and 11 bases separated the two germline ends.

This clonotype has only a few counts. The chain uses TRBV20-1 and TRBJ2-7; D call uncertain. Germline V gives CDR1 DFQATT, CDR2 SNEGSKA (reference sequence). Deletions cut 5 bases from V and 3 bases from J, with 8 bases between. The CDR3 is made up of 11 amino acids. The CDR3 coding sequence is TGCAGTGCTCCACGGTACTACGAGCAGTACTTC. Its protein is CSAPRYYEQYF.

This clonotype has only a few counts. The rearrangement joins TRBV7-2 to TRBJ2-1; 8 positions match TRBD2. CDR3 length equals 15 residues. Germline CDR1 is SGHTA and CDR2 is FQGNSA. V gave up 2 bases and J gave up 10 bases; unmatched junction bases: 10. The CDR3 region has the DNA TGTGCCAGCAGCTTAACAAGACTAGCGCTGTGGGAGCAGTTCTTC. It yields the protein CASSLTRLALWEQFF.

This clonotype appeared many times. The CDR3 is CASSSPGNTGELFF. CDR3 nucleotides: TGTGCCAGCAGTTCACCAGGGAACACCGGGGAGCTGTTTTTT. The rearrangement links TRBV6-5 to TRBJ2-2; D not resolved. The CDR3 is 14 residues long. Per germline, CDR1 MNHEY and CDR2 SVGAGI. V lost 4 bases and J 1 base, leaving 7 bases between the germline ends.

This clonotype was seen more than once but under ten times. The chain uses TRBV20-1 and TRBJ2-3; 8 bases fit TRBD2. CDR3 length: 19 residues. The ends lost 0 bases at V and 4 bases at J; junction bases unmatched: 18. Germline CDR1 and CDR2: DFQATT and SNEGSKA (reference sequence). The CDR3 sequence: CSARDRGKSGSFTADTQYF. CDR3 nucleotide sequence: TGCAGTGCTAGAGATCGGGGGAAAAGCGGGAGTTTCACAGCAGATACGCAGTATTTT.

The table lists this clonotype with many counts. The chain carries TRBV7-9 and TRBJ1-2, with 9 bases fitting TRBD1. The CDR3 consists of 17 residues. V lost 3 bases and J lost 8; bases outside the gene matches: 16. Germline V gene data show CDR1 as SEHNR and CDR2 as FQNEAQ (reference sequence). Here the CDR3 reads CASSFPLEGQGMRGYTF. DNA for the CDR3: TGTGCCAGCAGCTTCCCGCTAGAAGGACAGGGGATGCGCGGCTACACCTTC. Supplemented by reference TRBV7-9 and TRBJ1-2, the full variable domain reads DTGVSQNPRHKITKRGQNVTFRCDPISEHNRLYWYRQTLGQGPEFLTYFQNEAQLEKSRLLSDRFSAERPKGSFSTLEIQRTEQGDSAMYLCASSFPLEGQGMRGYTFGSGTRLTVV.

J is TRBJ2-2 and V is TRBV29-1, with 7 bases that match TRBD1. V lost 5 bases to trimming and J lost 7 bases; unmatched junction nucleotides: 4. This CDR3 is built from 12 residues. Looked up from germline, CDR1 is SQVTM and CDR2 is ANQGSEA. The CDR3 region is CSVRGGFGELFF. CDR3 nucleotide sequence: TGCAGCGTTCGAGGGGGCTTCGGGGAGCTGTTTTTT.

The chain is built from TRBV27 and TRBJ1-1; D gene ambiguous. Germline V lookup: CDR1 MNHEY, CDR2 SMNVEV (reference sequence). V was shortened by 1 base and J by 8 bases, with 11 bases between the two germline ends. CDR3 length: 13 residues. This CDR3 is CASSLFALAEAFF. The CDR3 bases are TGTGCCAGCAGTTTATTCGCTTTGGCCGAAGCTTTCTTT.

This clonotype was detected many times. This rearrangement joins TRBV2 to TRBJ2-3; D gene uncertain. CDR3 size: 14 residues. Germline V gives CDR1 SNHLY, CDR2 FYNNEI. The V end lost 11 bases, the J end lost 2 bases, and 17 bases lay between the germline ends. The CDR3 DNA reads TGTGCCTCCCGCGACTTACAAATCACAGATACGCAGTATTTT. Protein product: CASRDLQITDTQYF.

CDR3: CASSLYGTSNQPQHF. In nucleotides, the CDR3 is TGTGCCAGCAGCTTATATGGGACATCTAATCAGCCCCAGCATTTT. The chain is built from TRBV7-6 and TRBJ1-5, with a weak D call TRBD1 (6 bases). The germline V gene encodes CDR1 SGHVS and CDR2 FNYEAQ. The V and J ends lost 2 bases and 4 bases respectively, with 12 bases between them. The CDR3 has 15 residues. The complete variable domain, with remaining parts taken from reference TRBV7-6 and TRBJ1-5, reads GAGVSQSPRYKVTKRGQDVALRCDPISGHVSLYWYRQALGQGPEFLTYFNYEAQQDKSGLPNDRFSAERPEGSISTLTIQRTEQRDSAMYRCASSLYGTSNQPQHFGDGTRLSIL.

Only a few counts were recorded for this clonotype. The chain uses TRBV7-9 and TRBJ2-1; D is possibly TRBD2 (5 bases). V was shortened by 1 base and J by 10 bases, with 20 bases between the two germline ends. The CDR3 runs 16 residues. The germline CDR1 and CDR2 sequences are SEHNR and FQNEAQ (reference sequence). The CDR3 loop is CASSLVFSGARSEQFF. The CDR3 coding sequence is TGTGCCAGCAGCTTAGTTTTCAGCGGCGCCCGTTCCGAGCAGTTCTTC.

CDR3: CASSEISVYEQYF. As DNA, the CDR3 is TGTGCCAGCAGTGAAATCTCGGTCTACGAGCAGTACTTC. The V and J genes are TRBV6-1 and TRBJ2-7; D is undetermined. Germline V gene data show CDR1 as MNHNS and CDR2 as SASEGT. This CDR3 contains 13 residues. Trimming took off 2 bases at V and 3 bases at J, with 8 bases between the two ends.

This clonotype was detected many times. The chain couples TRBV25-1 to TRBJ1-1; D ambiguous. Germline lookup yields CDR1 MGHDK and CDR2 SYGVNS. Deletions cut 3 bases from V and 10 bases from J, with 15 bases between. The CDR3 runs 13 residues. CDR3: CASSDGWGTRAFF. In DNA, the CDR3 is TGTGCCAGCAGTGATGGTTGGGGTACCCGAGCTTTCTTT.

The chain links TRBV19 to TRBJ2-5, with D perhaps TRBD1 (5 bases). V was pared by 7 bases and J by 4 bases, with 16 bases between. The CDR3 length is 14 residues. Germline V gives CDR1 LNHDA, CDR2 SQIVND (reference sequence). The CDR3 DNA follows: TGTGCCAGTATTCAGGGTAAAGGTGGAGAGACCCAGTACTTC. It yields the protein CASIQGKGGETQYF. The entire variable domain, with the rest obtained from reference TRBV19 and TRBJ2-5, is as follows: DGGITQSPKYLFRKEGQNVTLSCEQNLNHDAMYWYRQDPGQGLRLIYYSQIVNDFQKGDIAEGYSVSREKKESFPLTVTSAQKNPTAFYLCASIQGKGGETQYFGPGTRLLVL.

This clonotype has a handful of counts. CDR3 bases: TGCAGTGCTAGAGATATCGACAGGGAAGCTGGAAACACCATATATTTT. This sequence encodes CSARDIDREAGNTIYF. The V and J genes are TRBV20-1 and TRBJ1-3; 7 bases map to TRBD1. The CDR3 is made up of 16 amino acids. Trimming at V came to 0 bases and at J to 2 bases, leaving 7 bases not matched to a gene. Germline V gene lookup returns CDR1 DFQATT and CDR2 SNEGSKA (reference sequence).

The chain carries TRBV20-1 and TRBJ1-5; TRBD1 matches 8 bases. The CDR3 covers 14 residues. Germline V CDR1 and CDR2: DFQATT, SNEGSKA (reference sequence). J was trimmed by 3 bases and V by 7 bases; bases with no gene match: 8. CDR3: CSVAGQASNQPQHF. CDR3 coding DNA: TGCAGTGTTGCGGGACAGGCTTCCAATCAGCCCCAGCATTTT.

This clonotype occurred many times. The V call is TRBV12-3 or TRBV12-4, the J call TRBJ1-2; tentatively, D is TRBD1 (5 bases). V was clipped by 5 bases and J by 5 bases, with 12 bases between them. The CDR3 extends over 13 amino acids. The chain's CDR3 is CASSPPGTYGYTF. CDR3 in DNA: TGTGCCAGCAGTCCGCCCGGGACGTATGGCTACACCTTC.

This clonotype was seen at least ten times. CDR3 DNA sequence: TGTGCCAGCAACTACCGACAGGATAATGAAAAACTGTTTTTT. Translation gives CASNYRQDNEKLFF. The chain uses TRBV2 and TRBJ1-4, with D possibly matching TRBD1 (6 bases). CDR3 size: 14 residues. The germline V gene encodes CDR1 SNHLY and CDR2 FYNNEI. With 7 bases removed from V and 4 bases from J, the gap between germline ends came to 13 bases.

This clonotype was counted only a few times. The rearrangement links TRBV19 to TRBJ2-4, with D possibly matching TRBD1 (7 bases). The V and J ends lost 10 bases and 6 bases respectively, with 19 bases between them. The CDR3 contains 14 residues. Looked up from germline, CDR1 is LNHDA and CDR2 is SQIVND (reference sequence). The DNA of the CDR3 is TGTGCCACCCAAGATCCAGGGGGGTTAAACATTCAGTACTTC. Translation: CATQDPGGLNIQYF.

This chain uses TRBV10-1 with TRBJ2-1, with a weak D call TRBD1 (6 bases). Trimming stripped 2 bases from V and 0 bases from J, with 20 bases between. The CDR3 sequence is 19 residues long. Germline CDR1 reads WNHNN; CDR2 reads SYGVQD (reference sequence). CDR3 bases: TGCGCCAGCAGTGAGAATGGGCCGGAGAACAGGGTCTCCTACAATGAGCAGTTCTTC. As protein: CASSENGPENRVSYNEQFF.

This clonotype was counted many times. This chain uses TRBV20-1 with TRBJ1-4, with D maybe TRBD1 (5 bases). Germline V lookup: CDR1 DFQATT, CDR2 SNEGSKA (reference sequence). The CDR3 sequence is 13 residues long. V shed 5 bases and J shed 1 base, with 8 bases lying between them. DNA of the CDR3: TGCAGTGCTGCGGGGGGAACTAATGAAAAACTGTTTTTT. This codes for CSAAGGTNEKLFF.

There are many counts of this clonotype. CDR3 protein: CASRGMGQDTEAFF. As DNA, the CDR3 is TGCGCCAGCAGGGGTATGGGACAGGACACTGAAGCTTTCTTT. The V gene is TRBV5-1, the J gene TRBJ1-1, with 8 nucleotides matching TRBD1. This CDR3 is 14 amino acids long. CDR1 is SGHRS, CDR2 YFSETQ, per germline. V was clipped by 5 bases and J by 3 bases; unmatched bases: 6. Using reference TRBV5-1 and TRBJ1-1 for the parts outside the CDR3, the full variable domain is KAGVTQTPRYLIKTRGQQVTLSCSPISGHRSVSWYQQTPGQGLQFLFEYFSETQRNKGNFPGRFSGRQFSNSRSEMNVSTLELGDSALYLCASRGMGQDTEAFFGQGTRLTVV.

This clonotype occurred many times. The rearrangement links TRBV5-1 to TRBJ2-3; a possible D gene is TRBD2 (5 bases). V was shortened by 3 bases and J by 2 bases, with 10 bases between the two germline ends. The CDR3 is 14 residues long. Germline loops: CDR1 SGHRS, CDR2 YFSETQ. The CDR3 bases are TGCGCCAGCAGCTGGCAGCGGTTCACAGATACGCAGTATTTT. Translating gives CASSWQRFTDTQYF. The full variable domain, rest sourced from reference TRBV5-1 and TRBJ2-3, is KAGVTQTPRYLIKTRGQQVTLSCSPISGHRSVSWYQQTPGQGLQFLFEYFSETQRNKGNFPGRFSGRQFSNSRSEMNVSTLELGDSALYLCASSWQRFTDTQYFGPGTRLTVL.

This clonotype was observed many times. This rearrangement joins TRBV15 to TRBJ2-3; 13 positions match TRBD2. The J segment lost 2 bases and the V segment lost 5 bases, leaving 13 bases of the junction unmatched. The CDR3 runs to 19 residues. CDR1 and CDR2 (germline): LNHNV, YYDKDF (reference sequence). CDR3 coding DNA: TGTGCCACCAGCGCCGGGACTAGCGGGATCGTCCCCTCCACAGATACGCAGTATTTT. Translated: CATSAGTSGIVPSTDTQYF.

V gene TRBV6-5 combines with J gene TRBJ2-3, with D possibly TRBD1 on 6 matching bases. The CDR3 runs to 15 residues. The germline V gene has CDR1 MNHEY and CDR2 SVGAGI. The V end was cut by 1 base, the J end by 4 bases, with 12 bases between. The CDR3 DNA sequence: TGTGCCAGCAGTTACTATGACAGGTACCCAGATACGCAGTATTTT. Amino acids: CASSYYDRYPDTQYF.

Concerning this clonotype itself: A much larger clone lies a single base off, so this may be a read error. V is TRBV6-2 or TRBV6-3 and J is TRBJ1-1; D unclear. Germline V gene data show CDR1 as MNHEY and CDR2 as SVGEGT. The CDR3 length is 12 residues. CDR3 coding DNA: TGTGCCGGCAGTGTCGTGGACACTGAAGCTTTCTTT. It codes for CAGSVVDTEAFF.

This clonotype was recorded a few times. The chain uses TRBV24-1 and TRBJ2-5; the D is unclear. Germline-derived CDR1 and CDR2 are KGHDR and SFDVKD. This CDR3 region has 13 residues. The ends were cut back, 12 bases at V and 2 bases at J, with 15 bases in the middle. CDR3 coding DNA: TGTGCCCCGCGACCGGGTAGACAAGAGACCCAGTACTTC. Its translation: CAPRPGRQETQYF.

This clonotype showed up just a few times. Germline is not matched at one junction end, which may reflect a read error. This chain uses TRBV11-2 with TRBJ2-5; 14 positions match TRBD2. Germline V gene lookup returns CDR1 SGHAT and CDR2 FQNNGV. The CDR3 runs to 15 residues. For the CDR3, the DNA is TGTGCCAGCAGCACGGGACTAGCGGGAGCAGAGGCCCAGTACTTC. Its translation is CASSTGLAGAEAQYF.

The rearrangement links TRBV10-3 to TRBJ2-1; 9 bases align to TRBD2. Per germline, CDR1 ENHRY and CDR2 SYGVKD. The CDR3 spans 13 residues. V was clipped by 7 bases and J by 8 bases; unmatched bases: 6. CDR3 amino acids: CAIKAGGLDEQFF. The CDR3 nucleotides read TGTGCCATCAAAGCGGGAGGTTTAGATGAGCAGTTCTTC.

V is TRBV27 and J is TRBJ2-1, with D possibly being TRBD2 (6 bases). The V gene lost 3 bases and the J gene lost 1 base, with 16 bases spanning the gap. The CDR3 sequence is 17 residues long. Germline lookup yields CDR1 MNHEY and CDR2 SMNVEV (reference sequence). The chain's CDR3 is CASSLRTNRKSYNEQFF. The CDR3 nucleotides are TGTGCCAGCAGTTTGAGGACTAACCGAAAATCCTACAATGAGCAGTTCTTC.